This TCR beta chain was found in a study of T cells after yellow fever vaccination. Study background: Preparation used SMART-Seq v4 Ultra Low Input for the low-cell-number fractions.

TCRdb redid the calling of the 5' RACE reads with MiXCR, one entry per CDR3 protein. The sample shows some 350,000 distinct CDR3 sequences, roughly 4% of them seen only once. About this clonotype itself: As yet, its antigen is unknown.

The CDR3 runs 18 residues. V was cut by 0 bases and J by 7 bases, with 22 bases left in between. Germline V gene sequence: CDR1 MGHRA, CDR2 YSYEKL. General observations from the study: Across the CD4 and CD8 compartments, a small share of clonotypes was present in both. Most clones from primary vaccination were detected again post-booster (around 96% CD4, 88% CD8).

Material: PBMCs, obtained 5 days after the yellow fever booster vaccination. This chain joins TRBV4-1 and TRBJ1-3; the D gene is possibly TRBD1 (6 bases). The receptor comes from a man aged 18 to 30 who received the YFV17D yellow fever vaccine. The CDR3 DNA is TGCGCCAGCAGCCAAGAAGGTGAGGACAGCGCTTTAGTGAACACCATATATTTT. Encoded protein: CASSQEGEDSALVNTIYF.